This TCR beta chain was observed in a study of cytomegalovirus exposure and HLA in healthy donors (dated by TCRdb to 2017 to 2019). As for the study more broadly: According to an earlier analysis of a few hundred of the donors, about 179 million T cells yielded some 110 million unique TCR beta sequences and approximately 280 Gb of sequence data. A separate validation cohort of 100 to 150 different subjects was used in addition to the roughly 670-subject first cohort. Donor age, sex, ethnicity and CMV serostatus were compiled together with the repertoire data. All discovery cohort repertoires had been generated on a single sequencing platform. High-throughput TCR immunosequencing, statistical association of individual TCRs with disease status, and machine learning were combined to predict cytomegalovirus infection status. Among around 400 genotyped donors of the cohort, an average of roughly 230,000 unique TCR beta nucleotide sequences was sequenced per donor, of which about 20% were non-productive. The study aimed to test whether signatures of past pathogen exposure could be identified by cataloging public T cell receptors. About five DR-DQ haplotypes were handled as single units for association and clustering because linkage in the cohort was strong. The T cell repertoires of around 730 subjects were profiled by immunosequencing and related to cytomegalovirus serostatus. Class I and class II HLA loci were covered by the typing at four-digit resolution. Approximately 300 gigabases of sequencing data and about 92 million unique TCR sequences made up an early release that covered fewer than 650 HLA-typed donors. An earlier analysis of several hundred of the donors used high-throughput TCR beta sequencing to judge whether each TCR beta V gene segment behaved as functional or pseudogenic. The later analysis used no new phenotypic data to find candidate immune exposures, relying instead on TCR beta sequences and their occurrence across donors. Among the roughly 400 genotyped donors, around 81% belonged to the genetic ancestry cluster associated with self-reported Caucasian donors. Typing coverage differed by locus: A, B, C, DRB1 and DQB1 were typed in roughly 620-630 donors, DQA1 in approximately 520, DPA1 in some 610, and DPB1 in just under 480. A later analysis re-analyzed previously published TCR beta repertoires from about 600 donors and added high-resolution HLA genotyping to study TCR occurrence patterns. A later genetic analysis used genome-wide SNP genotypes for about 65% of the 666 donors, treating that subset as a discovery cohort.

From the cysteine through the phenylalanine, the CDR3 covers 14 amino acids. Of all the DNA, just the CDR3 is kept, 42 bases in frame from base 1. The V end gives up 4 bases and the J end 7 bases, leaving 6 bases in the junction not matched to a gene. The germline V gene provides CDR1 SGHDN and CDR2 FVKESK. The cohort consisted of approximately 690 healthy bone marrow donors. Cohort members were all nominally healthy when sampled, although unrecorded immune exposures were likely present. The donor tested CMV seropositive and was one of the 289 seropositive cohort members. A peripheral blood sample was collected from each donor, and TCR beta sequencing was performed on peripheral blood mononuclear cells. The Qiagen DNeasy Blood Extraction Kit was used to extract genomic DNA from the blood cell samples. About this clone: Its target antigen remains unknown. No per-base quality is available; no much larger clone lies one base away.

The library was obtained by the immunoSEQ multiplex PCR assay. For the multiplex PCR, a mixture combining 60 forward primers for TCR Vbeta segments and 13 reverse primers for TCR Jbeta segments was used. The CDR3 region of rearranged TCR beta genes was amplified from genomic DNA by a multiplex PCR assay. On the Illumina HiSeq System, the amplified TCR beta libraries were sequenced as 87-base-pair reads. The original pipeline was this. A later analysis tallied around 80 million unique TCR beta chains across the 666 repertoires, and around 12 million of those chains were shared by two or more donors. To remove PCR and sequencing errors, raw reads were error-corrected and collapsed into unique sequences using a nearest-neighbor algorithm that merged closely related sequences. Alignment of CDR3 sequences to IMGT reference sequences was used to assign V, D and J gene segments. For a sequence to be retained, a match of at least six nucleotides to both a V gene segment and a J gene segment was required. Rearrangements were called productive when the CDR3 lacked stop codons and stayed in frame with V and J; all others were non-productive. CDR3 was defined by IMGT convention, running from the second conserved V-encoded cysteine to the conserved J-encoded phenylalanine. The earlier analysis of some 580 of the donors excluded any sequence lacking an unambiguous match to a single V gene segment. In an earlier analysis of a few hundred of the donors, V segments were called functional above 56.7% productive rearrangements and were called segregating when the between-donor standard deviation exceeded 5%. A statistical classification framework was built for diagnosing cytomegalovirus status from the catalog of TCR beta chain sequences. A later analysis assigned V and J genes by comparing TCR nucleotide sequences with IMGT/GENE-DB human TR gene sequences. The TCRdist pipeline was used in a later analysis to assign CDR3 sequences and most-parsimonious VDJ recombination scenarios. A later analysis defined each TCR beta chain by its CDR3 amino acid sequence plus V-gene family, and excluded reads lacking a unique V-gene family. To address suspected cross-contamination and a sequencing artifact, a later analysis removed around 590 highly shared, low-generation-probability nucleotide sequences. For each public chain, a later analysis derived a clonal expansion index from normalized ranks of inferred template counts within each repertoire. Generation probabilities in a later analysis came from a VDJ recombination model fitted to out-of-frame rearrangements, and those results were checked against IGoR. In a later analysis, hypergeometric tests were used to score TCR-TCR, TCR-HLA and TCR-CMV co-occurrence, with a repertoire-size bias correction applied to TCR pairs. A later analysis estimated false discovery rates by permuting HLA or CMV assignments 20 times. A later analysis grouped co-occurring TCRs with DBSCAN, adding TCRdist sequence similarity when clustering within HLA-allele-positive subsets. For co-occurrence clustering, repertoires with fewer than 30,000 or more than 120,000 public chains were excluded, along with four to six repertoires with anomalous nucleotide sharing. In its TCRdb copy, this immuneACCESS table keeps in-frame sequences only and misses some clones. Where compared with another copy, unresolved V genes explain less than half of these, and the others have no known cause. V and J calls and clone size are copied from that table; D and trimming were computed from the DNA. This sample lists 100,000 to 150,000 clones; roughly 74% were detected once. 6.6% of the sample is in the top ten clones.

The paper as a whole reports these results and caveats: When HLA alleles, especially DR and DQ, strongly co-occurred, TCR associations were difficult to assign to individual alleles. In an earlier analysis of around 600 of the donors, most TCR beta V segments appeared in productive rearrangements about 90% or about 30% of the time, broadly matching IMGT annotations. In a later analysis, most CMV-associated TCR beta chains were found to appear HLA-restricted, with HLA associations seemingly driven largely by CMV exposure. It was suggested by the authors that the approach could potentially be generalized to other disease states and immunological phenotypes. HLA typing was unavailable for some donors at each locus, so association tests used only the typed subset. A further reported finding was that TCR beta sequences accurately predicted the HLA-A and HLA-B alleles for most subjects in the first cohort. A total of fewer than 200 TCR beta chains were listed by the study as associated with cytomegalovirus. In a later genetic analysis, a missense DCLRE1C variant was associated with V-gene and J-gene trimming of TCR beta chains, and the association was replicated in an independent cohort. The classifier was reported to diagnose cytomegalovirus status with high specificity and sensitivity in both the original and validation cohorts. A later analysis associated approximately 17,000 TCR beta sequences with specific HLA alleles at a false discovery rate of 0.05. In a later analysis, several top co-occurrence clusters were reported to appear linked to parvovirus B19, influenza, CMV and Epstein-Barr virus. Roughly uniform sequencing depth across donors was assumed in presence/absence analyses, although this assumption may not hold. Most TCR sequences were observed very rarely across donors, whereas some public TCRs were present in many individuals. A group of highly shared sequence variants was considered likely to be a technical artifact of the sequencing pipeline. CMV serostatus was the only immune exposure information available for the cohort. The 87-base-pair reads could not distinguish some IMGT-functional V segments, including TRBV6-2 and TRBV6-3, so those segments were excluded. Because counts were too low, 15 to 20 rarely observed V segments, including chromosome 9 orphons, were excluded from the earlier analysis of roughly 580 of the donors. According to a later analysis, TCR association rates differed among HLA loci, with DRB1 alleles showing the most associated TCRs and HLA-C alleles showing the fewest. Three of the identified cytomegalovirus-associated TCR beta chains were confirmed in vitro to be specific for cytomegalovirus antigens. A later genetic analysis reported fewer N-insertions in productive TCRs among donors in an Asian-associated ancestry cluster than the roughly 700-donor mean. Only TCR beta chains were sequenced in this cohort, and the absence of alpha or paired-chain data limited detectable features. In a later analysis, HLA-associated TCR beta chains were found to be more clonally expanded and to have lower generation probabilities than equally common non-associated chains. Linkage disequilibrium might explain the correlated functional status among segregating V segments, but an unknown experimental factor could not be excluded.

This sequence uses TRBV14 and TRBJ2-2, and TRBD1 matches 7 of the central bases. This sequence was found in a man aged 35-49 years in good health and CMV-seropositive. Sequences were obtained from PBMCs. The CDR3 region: CASSLARGYGELFF. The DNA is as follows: TGTGCCAGCAGCCTAGCCAGGGGGTACGGGGAGCTGTTTTTT.